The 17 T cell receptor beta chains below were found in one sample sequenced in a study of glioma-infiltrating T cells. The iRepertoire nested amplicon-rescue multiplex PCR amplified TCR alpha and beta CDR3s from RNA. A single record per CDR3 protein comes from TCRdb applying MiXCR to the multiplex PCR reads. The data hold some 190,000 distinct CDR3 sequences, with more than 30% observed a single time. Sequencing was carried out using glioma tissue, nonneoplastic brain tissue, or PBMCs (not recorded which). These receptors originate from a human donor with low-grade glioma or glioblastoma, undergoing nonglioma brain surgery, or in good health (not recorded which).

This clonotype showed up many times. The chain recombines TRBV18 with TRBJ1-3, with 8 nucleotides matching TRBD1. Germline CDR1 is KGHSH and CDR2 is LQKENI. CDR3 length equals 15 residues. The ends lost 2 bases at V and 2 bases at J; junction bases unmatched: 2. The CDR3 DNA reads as TGTGCCAGCTCACCAAAGGACAGGGCTGGAAACACCATATATTTT. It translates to CASSPKDRAGNTIYF.

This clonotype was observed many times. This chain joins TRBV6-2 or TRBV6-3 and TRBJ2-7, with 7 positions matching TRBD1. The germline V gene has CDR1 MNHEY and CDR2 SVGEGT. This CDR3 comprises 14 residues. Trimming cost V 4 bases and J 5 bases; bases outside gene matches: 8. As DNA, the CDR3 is TGTGCCAGCAGTTTTATTAAGGGGGCCGACGAGCAGTACTTC. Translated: CASSFIKGADEQYF.

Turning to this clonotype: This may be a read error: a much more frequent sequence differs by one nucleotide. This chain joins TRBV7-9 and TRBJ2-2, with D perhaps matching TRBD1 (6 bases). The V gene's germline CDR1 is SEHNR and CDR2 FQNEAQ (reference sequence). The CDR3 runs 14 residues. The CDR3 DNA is TGTGCCAGCAGCTTAACTGAGGGACACGGGGAGCTGTCTTTT. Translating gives CASSLTEGHGELSF.

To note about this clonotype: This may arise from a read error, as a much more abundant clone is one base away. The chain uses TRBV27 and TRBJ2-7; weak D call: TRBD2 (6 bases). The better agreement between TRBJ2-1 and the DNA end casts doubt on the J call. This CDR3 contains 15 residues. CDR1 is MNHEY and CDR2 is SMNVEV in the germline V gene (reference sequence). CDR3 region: CASSLELAAYNKQFF. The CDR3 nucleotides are TGTGCCAGCAGCTTAGAGTTAGCGGCCTACAATAAGCAGTTCTTC.

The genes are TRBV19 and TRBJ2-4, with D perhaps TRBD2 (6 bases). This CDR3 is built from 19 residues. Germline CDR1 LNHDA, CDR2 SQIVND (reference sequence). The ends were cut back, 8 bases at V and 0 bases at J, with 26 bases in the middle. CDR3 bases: TGTGCCAGTTCCCGCGGGTCTAGCGAAACCTCCCGAGCCAAAAACATTCAGTACTTC. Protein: CASSRGSSETSRAKNIQYF.

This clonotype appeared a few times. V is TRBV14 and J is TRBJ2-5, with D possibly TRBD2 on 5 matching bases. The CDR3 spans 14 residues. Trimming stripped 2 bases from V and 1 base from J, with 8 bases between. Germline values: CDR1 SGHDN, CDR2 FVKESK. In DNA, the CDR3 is TGTGCCAGCAGCCAATTAACTAGCCAAGAGACCCAGTACTTC. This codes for CASSQLTSQETQYF.

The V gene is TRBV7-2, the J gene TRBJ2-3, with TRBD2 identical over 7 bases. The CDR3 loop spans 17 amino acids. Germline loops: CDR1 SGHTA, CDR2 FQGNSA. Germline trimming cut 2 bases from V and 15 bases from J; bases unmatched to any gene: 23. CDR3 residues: CASSLSLWRGSTDTPYF. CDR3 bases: TGTGCCAGCAGCTTAAGTCTTTGGCGCGGGAGCACAGATACGCCTTATTTT.

Here the CDR3 reads CASSLDRGEASPLHF. CDR3 in DNA: TGTGCCAGCAGTTTAGACAGGGGAGAAGCTTCACCCCTCCACTTT. This chain uses TRBV12-3 or TRBV12-4 with TRBJ1-6, with 7 bases fitting TRBD1. After removal of 1 base from V and 9 bases from J, the junction contained 6 bases not matched to a gene. CDR3 length: 15 residues.

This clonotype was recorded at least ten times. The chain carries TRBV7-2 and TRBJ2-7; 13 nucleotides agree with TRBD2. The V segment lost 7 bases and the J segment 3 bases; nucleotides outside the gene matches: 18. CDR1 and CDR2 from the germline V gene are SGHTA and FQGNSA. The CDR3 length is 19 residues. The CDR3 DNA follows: TGTGCCAGCACCACTCCTCCGGGACTAGCGGGACCTACGAACTACGAGCAGTACTTC. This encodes CASTTPPGLAGPTNYEQYF.

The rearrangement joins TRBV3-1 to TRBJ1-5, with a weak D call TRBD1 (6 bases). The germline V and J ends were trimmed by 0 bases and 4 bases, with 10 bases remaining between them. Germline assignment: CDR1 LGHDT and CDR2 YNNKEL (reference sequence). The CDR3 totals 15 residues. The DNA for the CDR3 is TGTGCCAGCAGCCAAGATGGGGGGCGTAATCAGCCCCAGCATTTT. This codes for CASSQDGGRNQPQHF.

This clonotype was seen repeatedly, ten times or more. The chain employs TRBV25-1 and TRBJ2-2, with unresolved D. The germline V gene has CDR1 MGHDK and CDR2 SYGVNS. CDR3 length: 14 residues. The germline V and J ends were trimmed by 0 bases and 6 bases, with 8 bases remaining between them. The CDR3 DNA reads TGTGCCAGCAGTGAATATAACAAAGCCGGGGAGCTGTTTTTT. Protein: CASSEYNKAGELFF.

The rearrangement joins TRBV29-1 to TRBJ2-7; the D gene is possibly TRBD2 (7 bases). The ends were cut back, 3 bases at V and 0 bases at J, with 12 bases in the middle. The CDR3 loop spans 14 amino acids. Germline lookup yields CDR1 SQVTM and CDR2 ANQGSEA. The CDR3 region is CSVDGGPHSYEQYF. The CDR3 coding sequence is TGCAGCGTTGACGGGGGGCCCCACTCCTACGAGCAGTACTTC.

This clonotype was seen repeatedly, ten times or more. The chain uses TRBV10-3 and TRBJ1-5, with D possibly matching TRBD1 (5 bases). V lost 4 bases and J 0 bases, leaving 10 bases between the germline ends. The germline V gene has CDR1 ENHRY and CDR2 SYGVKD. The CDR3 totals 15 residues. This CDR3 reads CAISATGPSNQPQHF. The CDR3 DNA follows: TGTGCCATCAGTGCTACAGGACCTAGCAATCAGCCCCAGCATTTT.

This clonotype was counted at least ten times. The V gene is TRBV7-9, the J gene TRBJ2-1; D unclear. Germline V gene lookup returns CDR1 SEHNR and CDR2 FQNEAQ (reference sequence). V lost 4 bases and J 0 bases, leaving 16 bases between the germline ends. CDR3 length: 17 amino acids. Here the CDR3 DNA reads TGTGCCAGCAGCTCTCCACTGGACGGAAGCTCCTACAATGAGCAGTTCTTC. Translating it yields CASSSPLDGSSYNEQFF.

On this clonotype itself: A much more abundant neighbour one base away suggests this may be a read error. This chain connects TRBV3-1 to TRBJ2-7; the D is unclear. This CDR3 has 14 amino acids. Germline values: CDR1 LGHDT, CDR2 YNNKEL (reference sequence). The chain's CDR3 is CARSQDYNSYEQYF. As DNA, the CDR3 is TGTGCCAGAAGCCAAGATTATAACTCCTACGAGCAGTACTTC.

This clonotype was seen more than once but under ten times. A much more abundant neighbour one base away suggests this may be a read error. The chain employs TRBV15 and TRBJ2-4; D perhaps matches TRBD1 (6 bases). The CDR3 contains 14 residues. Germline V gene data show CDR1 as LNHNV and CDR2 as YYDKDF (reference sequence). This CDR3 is CATSRDRGGDIKYF. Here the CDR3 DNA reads TGTGCCACCAGCAGAGACAGGGGTGGTGACATTAAGTACTTC.

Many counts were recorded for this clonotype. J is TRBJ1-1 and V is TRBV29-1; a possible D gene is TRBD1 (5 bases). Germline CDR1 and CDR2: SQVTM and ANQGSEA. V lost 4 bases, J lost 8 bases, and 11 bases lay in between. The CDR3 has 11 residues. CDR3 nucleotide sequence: TGCAGCGTTGGGACACTGAACGAAGCTTTCTTT. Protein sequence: CSVGTLNEAFF.